This T cell receptor beta chain was sequenced during a study of T-cell reconstitution after alpha-beta-depleted transplantation in children. CDR1 and CDR2 (germline): DFQATT, SNEGSKA (reference sequence). With 6 bases removed from V and 4 bases from J, the gap between germline ends came to 13 bases. CDR3 length: 12 residues. General observations from the study: Recipient T cells and thymic progenitors that survived were the source of the high TCRbeta diversity seen at day 60 in some patients. Alpha-beta T cells about two months after transplant reportedly derived from several hundred expanded graft clones. At the one-year point after transplant, T-cell counts and TCRbeta diversity were found to come mostly from T cells that had been newly produced.

As it was prepared, the TCRbeta library received unique molecular identifiers. TCRdb independently ran MiXCR on the PCR reads; one entry per CDR3 protein. This sample has around 78,000 distinct CDR3 sequences; roughly 14% occur once, and the top ten carry 25% to 30%. In the case of this clonotype: Its cognate antigen is unknown.

This clonotype was obtained from a male patient between 2 and 10 years old who had a stem cell transplant for acute lymphoblastic leukemia, so the T cells may come from the graft donor. The gene calls are TRBV20-1 and TRBJ2-7, with a tentative D call TRBD2 (5 bases). This specimen was PBMCs, mostly from graft donor cells, taken 180 days after TCRalphabeta/CD19-depleted stem cell transplant. In DNA form, the CDR3 reads TGCAGTGCCCACTTGGACTCATACGAGCAGTACTTC. Encoded protein: CSAHLDSYEQYF.